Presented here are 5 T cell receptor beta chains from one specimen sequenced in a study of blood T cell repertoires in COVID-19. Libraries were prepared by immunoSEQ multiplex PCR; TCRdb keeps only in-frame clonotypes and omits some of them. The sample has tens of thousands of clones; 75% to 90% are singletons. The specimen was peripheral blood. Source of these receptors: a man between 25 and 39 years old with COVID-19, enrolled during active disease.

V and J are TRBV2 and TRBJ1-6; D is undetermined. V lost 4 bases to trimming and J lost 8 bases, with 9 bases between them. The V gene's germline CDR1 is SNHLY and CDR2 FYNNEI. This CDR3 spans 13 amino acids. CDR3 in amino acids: CASSGLPDSPLHF. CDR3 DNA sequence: TGTGCCAGCAGTGGGCTGCCTGATTCACCCCTCCACTTT.

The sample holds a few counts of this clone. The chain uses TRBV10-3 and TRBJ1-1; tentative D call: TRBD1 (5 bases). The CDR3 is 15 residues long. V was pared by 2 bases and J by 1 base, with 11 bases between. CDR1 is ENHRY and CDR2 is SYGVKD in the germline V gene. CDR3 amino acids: CAISELFGGNTEAFF. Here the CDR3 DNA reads TGTGCCATCAGTGAGCTATTCGGGGGGAACACTGAAGCTTTCTTT.

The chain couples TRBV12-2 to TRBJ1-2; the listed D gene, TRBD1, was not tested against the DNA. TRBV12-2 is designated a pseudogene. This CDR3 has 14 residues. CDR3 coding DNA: TGTGCAAGTCGCTTAGCGGGCGAGAAAAATGGCTACACCTTC. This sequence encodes CASRLAGEKNGYTF.

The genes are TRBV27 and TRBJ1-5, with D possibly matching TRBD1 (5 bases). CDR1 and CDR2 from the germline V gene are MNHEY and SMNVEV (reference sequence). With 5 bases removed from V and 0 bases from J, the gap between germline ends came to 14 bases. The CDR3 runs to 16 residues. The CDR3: CASSPTGFYSNQPQHF. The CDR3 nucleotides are TGTGCCAGCAGTCCAACAGGTTTCTATAGCAATCAGCCCCAGCATTTT.

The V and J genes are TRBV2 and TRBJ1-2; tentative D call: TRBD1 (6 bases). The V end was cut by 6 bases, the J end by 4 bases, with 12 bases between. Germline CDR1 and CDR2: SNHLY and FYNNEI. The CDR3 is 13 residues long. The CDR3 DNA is TGTGCCAGCAGAGGGACATCCTTCTATGGCTACACCTTC. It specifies CASRGTSFYGYTF. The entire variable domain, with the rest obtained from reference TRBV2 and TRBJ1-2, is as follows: EPEVTQTPSHQVTQMGQEVILRCVPISNHLYFYWYRQILGQKVEFLVSFYNNEISEKSEIFDDQFSVERPDGSNFTLKIRSTKLEDSAMYFCASRGTSFYGYTFGSGTRLTVV.